The rows below give T cell receptor beta chains drawn from one sample of a study of CD8 T cells in ankylosing spondylitis. TCRdb processed the 5' RACE reads anew with MiXCR; each CDR3 protein has one entry. This sample carries 250,000 to 350,000 distinct CDR3 sequences, 20% of them seen once, and the ten largest clones take roughly 8.3%. Input material: blood, either unsorted or a sorted T cell fraction (not recorded which). The receptors here all came from a male donor with ankylosing spondylitis or in good health (not recorded which). Both conserved end residues are part of each CDR3. Fields, in order: J gene, clone size, D gene, V gene, CDR3 protein, CDR3 DNA. D genes are given only for firm matches. Clone size, where shown, is once, few, many, or a class for clones that have expanded.

TRBJ1-4 few TRBD1 TRBV6-1 CASSLQGGITNEKLFF TGTGCCAGCAGCCTACAGGGGGGGATTACTAATGAAAAACTGTTTTTT
TRBJ2-5 few - TRBV5-1 CASSLGTAKETQYF TGCGCCAGCAGCTTGGGGACAGCCAAAGAGACCCAGTACTTC
TRBJ2-5 - - TRBV7-9 CASSAPQGGETQYF TGTGCCAGCAGCGCCCCACAGGGGGGGGAGACCCAGTACTTC
TRBJ2-3 many - TRBV3-1 CASSQGTATDTQYF TGTGCCAGCAGCCAAGGGACAGCCACAGATACGCAGTATTTT
TRBJ1-5 - TRBD1 TRBV5-1 CASSPDRAQPQHF TGCGCCAGCAGCCCGGACAGGGCTCAGCCCCAGCATTTT
TRBJ2-1 few TRBD1 TRBV15 CATSRDWDSYNEQFF TGTGCCACCAGCAGAGATTGGGACAGCTACAATGAGCAGTTCTTC
TRBJ2-2 many - TRBV6-5 CASSYSTGELFF TGTGCCAGCAGTTACTCCACCGGGGAGCTGTTTTTT
TRBJ2-1 - - TRBV20-1 CSAREGRGNEQFF TGCAGTGCTAGAGAAGGCAGGGGAAATGAGCAGTTCTTC
TRBJ2-1 many - TRBV27 CASRRGHSYNEQFF TGTGCCAGCCGACGGGGGCATTCCTACAATGAGCAGTTCTTC
TRBJ2-1 few - TRBV10-3 CAISGTLLSSYNEQFF TGTGCCATCAGCGGGACGTTATTGAGCTCCTACAATGAGCAGTTCTTC
TRBJ1-5 many - TRBV6-1 CASSDTGFSNQPQHF TGTGCCAGCAGTGATACAGGGTTTAGCAATCAGCCCCAGCATTTT
TRBJ1-5 - - TRBV6-1 CASSVPGGRGNQPQHF TGTGCCAGCAGCGTACCCGGGGGTCGGGGCAATCAGCCCCAGCATTTT
TRBJ1-5 - TRBD1 TRBV20-1 CSAREPGQLNQPQHF TGCAGTGCTAGAGAGCCGGGACAGCTAAATCAGCCCCAGCATTTT
TRBJ2-3 many - TRBV5-1 CASSPGTPTDTQYF TGCGCCAGCAGCCCGGGGACCCCCACAGATACGCAGTATTTT
TRBJ2-1 few - TRBV28 CASSLTGPRGDNEQFF TGTGCCAGCAGCTTGACAGGGCCAAGGGGGGACAATGAGCAGTTCTTC
TRBJ2-3 - - TRBV20-1 CSARDVGRSRVDTQYF TGCAGTGCTAGAGATGTAGGGCGGAGTAGGGTGGATACGCAGTATTTT
TRBJ1-3 many TRBD1 TRBV20-1 CSAGTGSGNTIYF TGCAGTGCTGGGACAGGGTCAGGAAACACCATATATTTT
TRBJ2-5 - - TRBV9 CASSVVGVVGQETQYF TGTGCCAGCAGCGTAGTGGGGGTAGTCGGACAAGAGACCCAGTACTTC
TRBJ2-3 - - TRBV24-1 CATSDSGRGTDTQYF TGTGCCACCAGTGATTCGGGCAGGGGAACAGATACGCAGTATTTT
TRBJ2-1 - TRBD2 TRBV28 CASSLYPDWASGRADNEQFF TGTGCCAGCAGTTTATATCCCGATTGGGCTAGCGGGAGGGCAGATAATGAGCAGTTCTTC